Presented here are 14 T cell receptor beta chains from one specimen sequenced in a study of blood T cell repertoires in COVID-19. TCRdb's table, derived via immunoSEQ multiplex PCR, lists solely in-frame clones and lacks some. The sample includes roughly 440,000 clones, approximately 89% of them seen just once. Material: peripheral blood. These receptors were taken from a woman between 45 and 65 years old with COVID-19, enrolled during active disease.

The gene calls are TRBV28 and TRBJ1-4, with D unclear. The CDR3 totals 14 residues. Germline V lookup: CDR1 MDHEN, CDR2 SYDVKM. V was pared by 3 bases and J by 5 bases, with 10 bases between. CDR3 region: CASSFPGPNEKLFF. The CDR3 DNA follows: TGTGCCAGCAGTTTCCCCGGTCCGAATGAAAAACTGTTTTTT.

The chain employs TRBV5-1 and TRBJ1-1; D perhaps matches TRBD1 (5 bases). V shed 0 bases and J shed 10 bases, with 16 bases lying between them. CDR3 length: 14 residues. The V gene's germline CDR1 is SGHRS and CDR2 YFSETQ. For the CDR3, the DNA is TGCGCCAGCAGCTTGGGTCTTCGGGGGAGTCTAGCTTTCTTT. Protein sequence: CASSLGLRGSLAFF.

As DNA, the CDR3 is TGTGCCAGCAGCCCGAGGGGGGGTGGTGAAAAACTGTTTTTT. Protein: CASSPRGGGEKLFF. The J gene is TRBJ1-4, the V gene TRBV11-2; weak D call: TRBD1 (6 bases). Trimming removed 5 bases from V and 7 bases from J, with 14 bases in between. The CDR3 is made up of 14 amino acids. From germline, CDR1 is SGHAT and CDR2 FQNNGV. Filled out from reference TRBV11-2 and TRBJ1-4, the complete variable domain reads EAGVAQSPRYKIIEKRQSVAFWCNPISGHATLYWYQQILGQGPKLLIQFQNNGVVDDSQLPKDRFSAERLKGVDSTLKIQPAKLEDSAVYLCASSPRGGGEKLFFGSGTQLSVL.

The chain is built from TRBV11-2 and TRBJ2-7; tentatively, D is TRBD1 (5 bases). Germline CDR1 is SGHAT and CDR2 is FQNNGV. Trimming took 5 bases from V and 3 from J, leaving 17 bases between them. This CDR3 region has 15 residues. CDR3 sequence reads: CASSPEWTQDYEQYF. CDR3 DNA: TGTGCCAGCAGCCCTGAATGGACACAAGACTACGAGCAGTACTTC.

V and J are TRBV10-3 and TRBJ1-6; 7 nucleotides match TRBD1. From germline, CDR1 is ENHRY and CDR2 SYGVKD. V shed 3 bases and J 8 bases; nucleotides not matched to a gene: 10. The length of the CDR3 is 16 residues. CDR3 sequence: CAISDRAGGIDSPLHF. The CDR3 coding sequence is TGTGCCATCAGTGATCGGGCAGGGGGTATCGATTCACCCCTCCACTTT.

The chain couples TRBV12-5 to TRBJ1-5; no definite D call. The CDR3 is 13 residues long. CDR1 is LGHNT, CDR2 FRNRAP, per germline. V lost 5 bases, J lost 4 bases, and 9 bases lay in between. The CDR3 here is CASGRTENQPQHF. CDR3 DNA sequence: TGTGCTAGTGGTAGAACAGAGAATCAGCCCCAGCATTTT.

V gene TRBV3-1 (or the pseudogene TRBV3-2) combines with J gene TRBJ2-1; tentatively, D is TRBD1 (6 bases). The germline gives CDR1 LGHDT, CDR2 YNNKEL (reference sequence). The germline V and J ends were trimmed by 3 bases and 3 bases, with 15 bases remaining between them. CDR3 length equals 16 residues. The CDR3 DNA reads TGTGCCAGCAGCCACCCGGTGGACAGCAACTACAATGAGCAGTTCTTC. Translation gives CASSHPVDSNYNEQFF.

This clone was found once. The rearrangement joins TRBV2 to TRBJ1-2; a weak D match, TRBD1 (6 bases). In germline, CDR1 is SNHLY, CDR2 FYNNEI. CDR3 length: 14 residues. Trimming shortened V by 7 bases and J by 5 bases, and 17 bases separated the two germline ends. CDR3 protein: CASKGQEGGYGYTF. The CDR3 region has the DNA TGTGCCAGCAAAGGGCAAGAAGGGGGTTATGGCTACACCTTC.

V usage is TRBV6-5 and J usage is TRBJ2-6, with 7 bases matching TRBD2. The CDR3 runs 15 residues. In germline, CDR1 is MNHEY, CDR2 SVGAGI. The V gene end was trimmed by 10 bases and the J gene end by 1 base; junction bases not matched to a gene: 7. This chain's CDR3 is CATLWGGSGANVLTF. CDR3 coding DNA: TGTGCCACCCTGTGGGGGGGGTCTGGGGCCAACGTCCTGACTTTC.

This clone was detected once. This sequence joins TRBV19 and TRBJ2-2; 9 nucleotides agree with TRBD2. V lost 7 bases and J lost 5; bases outside the gene matches: 5. The CDR3 length is 14 residues. In germline, CDR1 is LNHDA, CDR2 SQIVND (reference sequence). DNA of the CDR3: TGTGCCAGTACGACTAGCGGAACTACCGGGGAGCTGTTTTTT. Residues: CASTTSGTTGELFF.

Worth noting for this clone: One end of the junction varies from germline; a read error may be responsible. This rearrangement joins TRBV6-6 to TRBJ1-4; TRBD1 is a possible D gene (5 bases). Germline CDR1 reads MNHNY; CDR2 reads SVGAGI (reference sequence). The CDR3 runs to 11 residues. CDR3 sequence: CGSGPGEKLFF. CDR3 in DNA: TGCGGGAGTGGGCCAGGGGAAAAACTGTTTTTT.

The chain has TRBV30 and TRBJ1-6; D may be TRBD1 (6 bases). CDR1 is GTSNPN, CDR2 SVGIG, per germline (reference sequence). Trimming pared 6 bases from V and 8 bases from J, leaving 14 bases between. CDR3 size: 13 residues. The CDR3 loop is CACTQGRHSPLHF. In DNA form, the CDR3 reads TGTGCCTGTACACAGGGTCGGCATTCACCCCTCCACTTT.

The rearrangement joins TRBV10-3 to TRBJ1-4, with 7 bases aligning to TRBD1. This CDR3 spans 15 amino acids. Germline CDR1 and CDR2: ENHRY and SYGVKD. The ends lost 3 bases at V and 2 bases at J; junction bases unmatched: 3. The CDR3 sequence is CAISDRGRTNEKLFF. The DNA of the CDR3 is TGTGCCATCAGTGATAGGGGGCGGACTAATGAAAAACTGTTTTTT.

The rearrangement joins TRBV29-1 to TRBJ1-2; D possibly corresponds to TRBD1 (5 bases). The CDR3 covers 14 residues. With 1 base removed from V and 4 bases from J, the gap between germline ends came to 13 bases. Germline V CDR1 and CDR2: SQVTM, ANQGSEA. In nucleotides, the CDR3 is TGCAGCGTTGAAGGGCAGGCAGGGTCCTATGGCTACACCTTC. Protein: CSVEGQAGSYGYTF. Full variable domain (missing parts from reference TRBV29-1 and TRBJ1-2): SAVISQKPSRDICQRGTSLTIQCQVDSQVTMMFWYRQQPGQSLTLIATANQGSEATYESGFVIDKFPISRPNLTFSTLTVSNMSPEDSSIYLCSVEGQAGSYGYTFGSGTRLTVV.